This TCR beta chain was found in a study of tumor and adjacent non-tumor tissue in lung cancer. Across the study: Histology: about a dozen adenocarcinoma, a couple of squamous cell carcinoma, 1 small cell lung cancer. Aged roughly 30 to 85 years, patients included 9 to 11 men and a handful of women with stage I to III disease. Samples averaged approximately 4.2 million productive TCRbeta reads each. General study results and limits: Compared with tumor, normal lung showed significantly lower TCR diversity.

This CDR3 has 16 residues. Germline CDR1 reads SGHAT; CDR2 reads FQNNGV. No cell sorting was done before RNA was extracted from the tissue. More than 3 cm separated this lung sample from the edge of the tumor. On this clonotype itself: As yet, its antigen is unknown. At one of its ends the junction is not consistent with the germline gene, which may arise from a read error.

A modified ARM-PCR protocol with three rounds of nested PCR amplified TCRbeta. Each CDR3 protein gets one entry after TCRdb re-called the multiplex PCR reads with MiXCR. The table lists 60,000 or so distinct CDR3 sequences, about 61% of them singletons. The V and J genes are TRBV11-2 and TRBJ2-2, with 7 bases aligning to TRBD2. The specimen was distant non-tumor lung tissue. This TCR derives from a man aged 70-80 years with non-small cell lung cancer. In DNA, the CDR3 is TGTGCCAGCAGCTTTGATCGACTAGCCTCGGCCGGGGAGCTGGTGTTT. Translation: CASSFDRLASAGELVF.